These 30 T cell receptor beta chains were all obtained from the same sample, sequenced in a study of regulatory T cells in long-lasting Graves disease. TCR beta libraries were built with iRepertoire HTBI primers and Arm-PCR of CDR3 regions. TCRdb itself ran the multiplex PCR reads through MiXCR, one entry per CDR3 protein. In the table there are some 250,000 distinct CDR3 sequences, 20% to 25% of which are singletons. Time point of the sample: newly diagnosed GD, antithyroid drugs for less than 3 months. With RNA extracted from PBMCs as input, the TCR library was made. The specimen was peripheral blood mononuclear cells (PBMCs), collected at new diagnosis, from a patient treated with antithyroid drugs. The receptors were sampled from a female donor with Graves disease.

This clonotype was seen at least ten times. CDR3 coding DNA: TGTGCCAGCAGCATGGGACCGCGAGAGACCCAGTACTTC. Its translation is CASSMGPRETQYF. V gene TRBV3-1 combines with J gene TRBJ2-5; D may match TRBD1 or TRBD2 (5 bases each). Trimming removed 5 bases from V and 4 bases from J, with 11 bases in between. Germline V lookup: CDR1 LGHDT, CDR2 YNNKEL (reference sequence). This CDR3 has 13 amino acids.

This clonotype occurred many times. The rearrangement joins TRBV4-3 to TRBJ2-3; D is possibly TRBD2 (6 bases). Germline loops: CDR1 LGHNA, CDR2 YSLEER. V was cut by 2 bases and J by 2 bases, with 11 bases left in between. The CDR3 sequence is 15 residues long. The CDR3 DNA reads TGCGCCAGCAGCCAATGGAGGGGCGACACAGATACGCAGTATTTT. This encodes CASSQWRGDTDTQYF.

Ten or more counts support this clonotype. J is TRBJ2-1 and V is TRBV15; tentatively, D is TRBD2 (5 bases). The CDR3 runs 14 residues. Between the trimmed V and J ends, which lost 0 bases and 9 bases, there was a span of 12 bases. CDR1 is LNHNV and CDR2 is YYDKDF in the germline V gene (reference sequence). Here the CDR3 DNA reads TGTGCCACCAGCAGAGATAAGGTAGCGTTTGAGCAGTTCTTC. Translation gives CATSRDKVAFEQFF.

The rearrangement uses TRBV7-2 and TRBJ1-6; 7 nucleotides agree with TRBD1. V shed 5 bases, J shed 10 bases, and the junction held 8 bases outside the gene matches. Germline assignment: CDR1 SGHTA and CDR2 FQGNSA. The CDR3 is 14 residues long. For the CDR3, the DNA is TGTGCCAGCAGCCGCGAGAGGGGGCGGTCACCCCTCCACTTT. It codes for CASSRERGRSPLHF.

The chain employs TRBV27 and TRBJ1-4, with 7 bases that match TRBD1. The CDR3 is 15 residues long. V was pared by 3 bases and J by 7 bases, with 8 bases of the junction left unmatched. Germline CDR1 MNHEY, CDR2 SMNVEV (reference sequence). CDR3 amino acids: CASSLNAQGGEKLFF. CDR3 bases: TGTGCCAGCAGTTTGAATGCGCAGGGGGGTGAAAAACTGTTTTTT.

This clonotype was recorded at least ten times. The V call is TRBV11-2, the J call TRBJ1-1; 9 bases are shared with TRBD1. The CDR3 is 17 residues long. Germline values: CDR1 SGHAT, CDR2 FQNNGV. The junction had 13 bases not matched to a gene; V was cut back by 4 bases and J by 4 bases. CDR3 region: CASSSISGTGRSTEAFF. As DNA, the CDR3 is TGTGCCAGCAGCTCCATTTCCGGGACAGGGAGGAGCACTGAAGCTTTCTTT.

In this sample, this clonotype turned up many times. The chain combines TRBV11-2 with TRBJ1-1; tentatively, D is TRBD1 (5 bases). There are 13 residues in the CDR3. The V and J ends lost 2 bases and 7 bases respectively, with 11 bases between them. Germline CDR1 SGHAT, CDR2 FQNNGV. CDR3 region: CASSLMGQGEAFF. Here the CDR3 DNA reads TGTGCCAGCAGCTTAATGGGGCAAGGTGAAGCTTTCTTT.

At least ten counts were recorded for this clonotype. The rearrangement uses TRBV5-8 and TRBJ1-2; D may be TRBD1 (5 bases). V gave up 2 bases and J gave up 3 bases, with 8 bases separating them. The CDR3 runs 13 residues. Germline V gene data show CDR1 as SGHTS and CDR2 as YDEGEE. The CDR3 DNA reads as TGTGCCAGCAGCTTAACGACAGACTATGGCTACACCTTC. The encoded protein is CASSLTTDYGYTF. Drawing the rest from reference TRBV5-8 and TRBJ1-2, the complete variable domain is EAGVTQSPTHLIKTRGQQATLRCSPISGHTSVYWYQQALGLGLQFLLWYDEGEERNRGNFPPRFSGRQFPNYSSELNVNALELEDSALYLCASSLTTDYGYTFGSGTRLTVV.

This chain uses TRBV12-3 or TRBV12-4 with TRBJ1-6; D is unresolved. CDR3 size: 12 residues. With 8 bases removed from V and 10 bases from J, the gap between germline ends came to 12 bases. Here the CDR3 DNA reads TGTGCCAGCCGTGTTTCAAGATCACCCCTCCACTTT. This translates into CASRVSRSPLHF.

V gene TRBV5-6 combines with J gene TRBJ1-2; weak D call: TRBD1 (6 bases). Trimming removed 4 bases at V and 5 bases at J, with 18 bases between. Per the germline V gene, CDR1 is SGHDT and CDR2 is YYEEEE. This CDR3 comprises 15 residues. As DNA, the CDR3 is TGTGCCAGCAGCAGATACAGGGTACTGGGGTATGGCTACACCTTC. Translation gives CASSRYRVLGYGYTF.

This clonotype was observed a handful of times. V is TRBV27 and J is TRBJ1-2; a possible D gene is TRBD1 (5 bases). The germline CDR1 and CDR2 sequences are MNHEY and SMNVEV (reference sequence). Trimming removed 4 bases at V and 4 bases at J, with 19 bases between. The CDR3 covers 16 residues. The CDR3 sequence is CASSSSGRGVVYGYTF. DNA of the CDR3: TGTGCCAGCAGTTCATCGGGCCGGGGGGTGGTCTATGGCTACACCTTC.

Ten or more counts support this clonotype. This chain uses TRBV11-2 with TRBJ2-3; D may be TRBD2 (6 bases). The germline V and J ends were trimmed by 2 bases and 1 base, with 19 bases remaining between them. Germline V CDR1 and CDR2: SGHAT, FQNNGV. The CDR3 runs 18 residues. The CDR3 DNA is TGTGCCAGCAGCTTACGTTCGGGCGGGATGGAAGGCACAGATACGCAGTATTTT. It translates to CASSLRSGGMEGTDTQYF. Variable domain in full (rest from reference TRBV11-2 and TRBJ2-3): EAGVAQSPRYKIIEKRQSVAFWCNPISGHATLYWYQQILGQGPKLLIQFQNNGVVDDSQLPKDRFSAERLKGVDSTLKIQPAKLEDSAVYLCASSLRSGGMEGTDTQYFGPGTRLTVL.

This clonotype appeared many times. J is TRBJ1-5 and V is TRBV6-2 or TRBV6-3; 8 nucleotides line up with TRBD1. The germline gives CDR1 MNHEY, CDR2 SVGEGT. Trimming at V came to 5 bases and at J to 4 bases, leaving 1 base not matched to a gene. This CDR3 contains 13 residues. The CDR3: CASSRQGNQPQHF. The DNA of the CDR3 is TGTGCCAGCAGTCGACAGGGGAATCAGCCCCAGCATTTT.

This clonotype was observed at least ten times. CDR3 sequence (DNA): TGCAGTGCTAGATGGCGGGGCAACACCGGGGAGCTGTTTTTT. This sequence encodes CSARWRGNTGELFF. The chain carries TRBV20-1 and TRBJ2-2, with a weak D call TRBD2 (6 bases). The CDR3 is 14 residues long. Trimming cost V 2 bases and J 2 bases, with 9 bases left between them. Germline loops: CDR1 DFQATT, CDR2 SNEGSKA (reference sequence).

This clonotype showed up many times. The chain couples TRBV11-3 to TRBJ2-7; 9 bases fit TRBD2. Germline CDR1 and CDR2: SGHNT and YENEEA. Trimming took 5 bases from V and 6 from J; bases not matched to a gene: 5. The CDR3 contains 13 residues. In DNA, the CDR3 is TGTGCCAGCAGCCTTAGCGGGAGTGCCGAGCAGTACTTC. Translation: CASSLSGSAEQYF.

About this clonotype itself: A read error is likely here: a far larger clone is one base away. The DNA for the CDR3 is TGTGCCAGCAGCTCTCCAACCGGTCGGCTTGAGCAGTTCTTC. Its translation: CASSSPTGRLEQFF. The rearrangement links TRBV7-9 to TRBJ2-1; D remains unclear. CDR3 length: 14 residues. Trimming removed 4 bases at V and 9 bases at J, with 16 bases between. Germline assignment: CDR1 SEHNR and CDR2 FQNEAQ (reference sequence).

This clonotype was observed a handful of times. A much larger clone differs from this one at a single base, so this may be a read error. This chain uses TRBV10-3 with TRBJ1-1, with 11 bases matching TRBD1. The V gene's germline CDR1 is ENHRY and CDR2 SYGVKD. The CDR3 consists of 17 residues. The CDR3 DNA follows: TGTGCCATCAGTTCCCGGACAGGGGGCCAGGTGAACACTGAAGCTCTCTTT. Amino acids: CAISSRTGGQVNTEALF.

This clonotype was detected many times. The genes are TRBV24-1 and TRBJ2-7; D remains ambiguous. The CDR3 extends over 14 amino acids. CDR1 KGHDR and CDR2 SFDVKD come from the germline V gene. V was shortened by 3 bases and J by 4 bases, with 12 bases between the two germline ends. Here the CDR3 reads CATSDSDAPYEQYF. In DNA form, the CDR3 reads TGTGCCACCAGTGATAGCGATGCCCCTTACGAGCAGTACTTC.

This clonotype has more than one count but fewer than ten. V gene TRBV7-2 combines with J gene TRBJ1-2; 8 bases are a match to TRBD1. V lost 1 base and J lost 3; bases outside the gene matches: 7. There are 16 residues in the CDR3. Germline V gene lookup returns CDR1 SGHTA and CDR2 FQGNSA. This CDR3 is CASSLDPRGLDYGYTF. CDR3 bases: TGTGCCAGCAGCTTAGACCCCAGGGGGCTAGACTATGGCTACACCTTC.

This clonotype has a count of ten or more. This chain uses TRBV4-1 with TRBJ2-3, with TRBD2 as a possible D gene (6 bases). The germline V gene has CDR1 MGHRA and CDR2 YSYEKL. Deletions cut 0 bases from V and 2 bases from J, with 15 bases between. The CDR3 loop spans 17 amino acids. The CDR3 loop reads CASSQDDIGLYTDTQYF. The CDR3 bases are TGCGCCAGCAGCCAAGATGACATAGGACTATACACAGATACGCAGTATTTT.

Ten or more counts support this clonotype. A clone one base away is much larger, so this may be a read error. The V and J genes are TRBV11-3 and TRBJ2-2, with D perhaps TRBD2 (6 bases). Germline assignment: CDR1 SGHNT and CDR2 YENEEA. The CDR3 covers 13 residues. The CDR3: CASSPGPTGGLFF. In nucleotides, the CDR3 is TGTGCCAGCAGCCCCGGCCCAACCGGGGGGCTGTTTTTT.

This chain joins TRBV29-1 and TRBJ2-2, with 16 positions matching TRBD2. V shed 3 bases, J shed 8 bases, and the junction held 3 bases outside the gene matches. Germline lookup yields CDR1 SQVTM and CDR2 ANQGSEA. This CDR3 is 15 amino acids long. The CDR3 spells CSVEGLAGGRGELFF. CDR3 DNA: TGCAGCGTTGAGGGACTAGCGGGGGGGCGAGGGGAGCTGTTTTTT.

This clonotype has a count of ten or more. This chain joins TRBV4-1 and TRBJ2-7; 9 bases are a match to TRBD1. Germline V CDR1 and CDR2: MGHRA, YSYEKL. With 2 bases clipped from V and 3 bases from J, the junction kept 8 bases outside the gene matches. The CDR3 spans 16 residues. The chain's CDR3 is CASSQNAGQGHYEQYF. CDR3 DNA sequence: TGCGCCAGCAGCCAAAACGCGGGACAGGGTCACTACGAGCAGTACTTC.

This clonotype was observed at least ten times. The rearrangement links TRBV7-9 to TRBJ2-3; 10 positions match TRBD1. Germline V gene lookup returns CDR1 SEHNR and CDR2 FQNEAQ (reference sequence). The CDR3 has 16 residues. With 0 bases clipped from V and 3 bases from J, the junction kept 3 bases outside the gene matches. Here the CDR3 reads CASSLAGTGVTDTQYF. The DNA for the CDR3 is TGTGCCAGCAGCTTAGCAGGGACAGGGGTGACAGATACGCAGTATTTT.

This clonotype was found many times. The chain recombines TRBV7-9 with TRBJ1-1; TRBD1 matches at 10 bases. Trimming took 7 bases from V and 2 from J; bases not matched to a gene: 4. CDR1 and CDR2 from the germline V gene are SEHNR and FQNEAQ (reference sequence). This CDR3 has 14 residues. The CDR3 DNA is TGTGCCAGCACCGGACAGGGGGTAAACACTGAAGCTTTCTTT. It translates to CASTGQGVNTEAFF.

This clonotype was seen more than once but under ten times. The chain is built from TRBV20-1 and TRBJ1-2, with D unresolved. CDR1 and CDR2 from the germline V gene are DFQATT and SNEGSKA (reference sequence). CDR3 size: 13 residues. Trimming took 0 bases from V and 6 from J, leaving 11 bases between them. The CDR3 sequence: CSARDSWPDGYTF. Written as DNA, the CDR3 is TGCAGTGCTAGAGACTCATGGCCGGATGGCTACACCTTC.

This clonotype was recorded at least ten times. The chain joins TRBV28 to TRBJ1-4, with a weak D call TRBD1 (5 bases). CDR1 is MDHEN, CDR2 SYDVKM, per germline. CDR3 size: 14 residues. The V end was cut by 4 bases, the J end by 2 bases, with 8 bases between. The CDR3 nucleotides read TGTGCCAGCAGTTCCAGGGCCACTAATGAAAAACTGTTTTTT. Its translation: CASSSRATNEKLFF.

This chain links TRBV6-2 or TRBV6-3 with TRBJ2-7; D is possibly TRBD1 (6 bases). This CDR3 region has 15 residues. Germline V gene sequence: CDR1 MNHEY, CDR2 SVGEGT. V was cut by 2 bases and J by 1 base, with 12 bases left in between. CDR3 in DNA: TGTGCCAGCAGTTACGCCGGGACAAAGTCCTACGAGCAGTACTTC. Protein: CASSYAGTKSYEQYF.

Many counts were recorded for this clonotype. This chain links TRBV9 with TRBJ2-1; 10 bases are shared with TRBD2. CDR1 is SGDLS and CDR2 is YYNGEE in the germline V gene. The CDR3 sequence is 15 residues long. Trimming at V came to 0 bases and at J to 5 bases, leaving 2 bases not matched to a gene. CDR3 DNA: TGTGCCAGCAGCGTAGGAGGACTAGCGGACAATGAGCAGTTCTTC. Its protein product is CASSVGGLADNEQFF.

At least ten counts were recorded for this clonotype. The rearrangement uses TRBV7-6 and TRBJ2-2, with D tentatively TRBD2 (6 bases). This CDR3 contains 16 residues. The germline V gene has CDR1 SGHVS and CDR2 FNYEAQ. The V and J ends lost 5 bases and 0 bases respectively, with 13 bases between them. CDR3 in DNA: TGTGCCAGCAGCCCTCGTCCGGGGGCGAACACCGGGGAGCTGTTTTTT. Protein: CASSPRPGANTGELFF.